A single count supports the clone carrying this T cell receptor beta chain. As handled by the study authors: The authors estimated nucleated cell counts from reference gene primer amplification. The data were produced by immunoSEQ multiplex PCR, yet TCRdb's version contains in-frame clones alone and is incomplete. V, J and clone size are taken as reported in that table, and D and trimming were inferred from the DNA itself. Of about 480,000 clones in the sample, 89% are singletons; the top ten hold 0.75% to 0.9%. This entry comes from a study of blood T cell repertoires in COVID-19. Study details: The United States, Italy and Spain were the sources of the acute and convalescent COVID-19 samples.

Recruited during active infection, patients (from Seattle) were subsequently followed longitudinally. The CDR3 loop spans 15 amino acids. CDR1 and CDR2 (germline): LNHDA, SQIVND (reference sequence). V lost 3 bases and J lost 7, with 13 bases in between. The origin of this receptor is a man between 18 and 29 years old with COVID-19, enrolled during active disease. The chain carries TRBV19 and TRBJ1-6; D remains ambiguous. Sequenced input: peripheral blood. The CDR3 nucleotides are TGTGCCAGTAGTATTATTATCCCGGGGAATTCACCCCTCCACTTT. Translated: CASSIIIPGNSPLHF. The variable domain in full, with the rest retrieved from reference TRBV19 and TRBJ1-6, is DGGITQSPKYLFRKEGQNVTLSCEQNLNHDAMYWYRQDPGQGLRLIYYSQIVNDFQKGDIAEGYSVSREKKESFPLTVTSAQKNPTAFYLCASSIIIPGNSPLHFGNGTRLTVT.